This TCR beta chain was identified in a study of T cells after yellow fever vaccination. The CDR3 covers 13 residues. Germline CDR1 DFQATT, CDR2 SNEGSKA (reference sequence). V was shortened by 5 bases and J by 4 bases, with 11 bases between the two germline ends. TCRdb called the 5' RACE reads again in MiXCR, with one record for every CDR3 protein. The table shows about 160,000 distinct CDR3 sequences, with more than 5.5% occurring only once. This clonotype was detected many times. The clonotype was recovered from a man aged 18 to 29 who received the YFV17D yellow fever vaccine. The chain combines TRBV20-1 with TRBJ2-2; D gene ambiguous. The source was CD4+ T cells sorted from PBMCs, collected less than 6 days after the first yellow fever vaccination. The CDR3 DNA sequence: TGCAGTGCTCCGGGTAGGGCCACCGGGGAGCTGTTTTTT. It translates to CSAPGRATGELFF.